The 27 T cell receptor beta chains given below trace back to one sample, sequenced in a study of blood T cells in healthy people across ages. PCR was performed a second time for about 7 to 12 cycles using a sample-barcoded 5' primer and a J-beta primer mix. TCRdb itself ran the 5' RACE reads through MiXCR, one entry per CDR3 protein. The sample comprises fewer than 900,000 distinct CDR3 sequences, 35% to 40% of which are singletons, and over 10% rests with the top ten. The sample comprised blood. The receptor set was obtained from a man aged 18 to 29 in good health.

The chain links TRBV29-1 to TRBJ2-5; tentative D call: TRBD2 (5 bases). Trimming took 0 bases from V and 11 from J, leaving 19 bases between them. This CDR3 is 14 amino acids long. Germline values: CDR1 SQVTM, CDR2 ANQGSEA. The CDR3 bases are TGCAGCGTTGAAGAGGGAAGAGGGCGAAATGAGCAGTACTTC. Amino acids: CSVEEGRGRNEQYF.

The CDR3 sequence is CASSLSGTHYGYTF. As DNA, the CDR3 is TGTGCCAGCAGTTTGTCCGGGACGCACTATGGCTACACCTTC. The rearrangement uses TRBV27 and TRBJ1-2; TRBD1 might be the D (5 bases). CDR1 is MNHEY and CDR2 is SMNVEV in the germline V gene (reference sequence). This CDR3 contains 14 residues. V was pared by 3 bases and J by 3 bases, with 11 bases between.

This clonotype appeared a few times. This sequence joins TRBV2 and TRBJ2-1, with 8 bases aligning to TRBD1. The V segment lost 5 bases and the J segment 3 bases; nucleotides outside the gene matches: 6. The germline V gene has CDR1 SNHLY and CDR2 FYNNEI. This CDR3 spans 15 amino acids. CDR3 residues: CASSRTGLDYNEQFF. DNA for the CDR3: TGTGCCAGCAGTAGGACAGGGCTTGACTACAATGAGCAGTTCTTC.

The rearrangement uses TRBV20-1 and TRBJ2-5; 9 positions agree with TRBD1. The CDR3 extends over 16 amino acids. Per germline, CDR1 DFQATT and CDR2 SNEGSKA (reference sequence). V dropped 0 bases and J dropped 5; count of bases not matched to a gene: 10. The CDR3 DNA is TGCAGTGCTAGAGATCACTTACAGGGGGCACGGGAGACCCAGTACTTC. Its translation is CSARDHLQGARETQYF.

V usage is TRBV7-2 and J usage is TRBJ1-1, with D uncertain. Trimming pared 2 bases from V and 2 bases from J, leaving 9 bases between. The CDR3 length is 14 residues. CDR1 is SGHTA and CDR2 is FQGNSA in the germline V gene. CDR3 amino acids: CASSLQPGNTEAFF. Written as DNA, the CDR3 is TGTGCCAGCAGCTTACAGCCGGGTAACACTGAAGCTTTCTTT.

This clonotype was counted between two and nine times. The gene calls are TRBV7-2 and TRBJ1-2; the D gene is possibly TRBD1 (6 bases). The CDR3 has 14 residues. Between the trimmed V and J ends, which lost 0 bases and 8 bases, there was a span of 13 bases. CDR1 and CDR2 (germline): SGHTA, FQGNSA. In nucleotides, the CDR3 is TGTGCCAGCAGCTTAGCCCCGGGGGGCAAGGGCTACACCTTC. It codes for CASSLAPGGKGYTF. Filled out from reference TRBV7-2 and TRBJ1-2, the complete variable domain reads GAGVSQSPSNKVTEKGKDVELRCDPISGHTALYWYRQSLGQGLEFLIYFQGNSAPDKSGLPSDRFSAERTGGSVSTLTIQRTQQEDSAVYLCASSLAPGGKGYTFGSGTRLTVV.

This chain uses TRBV12-3 or TRBV12-4 with TRBJ1-1; TRBD1 is a possible D gene (5 bases). V shed 8 bases and J shed 3 bases, with 10 bases lying between them. The CDR3 spans 12 residues. CDR3 coding DNA: TGTGCCAGCGCGGGGGGGGACACTGAAGCTTTCTTT. Translating it yields CASAGGDTEAFF.

This clonotype was detected only a few times. This sequence joins TRBV11-1 and TRBJ2-1; 8 nucleotides agree with TRBD1. Germline V gene data show CDR1 as SGHAT and CDR2 as FQDESV (reference sequence). This CDR3 spans 16 amino acids. V shed 1 base and J 6 bases; nucleotides not matched to a gene: 8. Here the CDR3 DNA reads TGTGCCAGCAGCTTAGTGTCGACAGGGGTCCGCAATGAGCAGTTCTTC. It specifies CASSLVSTGVRNEQFF.

The rearrangement uses TRBV5-1 and TRBJ2-5, with 11 nucleotides matching TRBD2. V shed 4 bases, J shed 11 bases, and the junction held 10 bases outside the gene matches. The CDR3 is 14 amino acids. CDR1 and CDR2 from the germline V gene are SGHRS and YFSETQ. The CDR3 spells CASSEGTSGNEQYF. CDR3 in DNA: TGCGCCAGCAGCGAGGGGACTAGCGGCAATGAGCAGTACTTC.

The chain couples TRBV6-2 or TRBV6-3 to TRBJ2-1; weak D call: TRBD2 (6 bases). Germline V gene sequence: CDR1 MNHEY, CDR2 SVGEGT. V was trimmed by 7 bases and J by 6 bases, leaving 13 bases between them. CDR3 length: 13 residues. The CDR3, as DNA: TGTGCCAGCATTGGGGACTCCGGCAATGAGCAGTTCTTC. Amino acids: CASIGDSGNEQFF.

Notes on this clonotype: An end of the junction does not agree with germline; a read error may underlie this. CDR3 loop: CTSPPERNTGELFF. CDR3 nucleotide sequence: TGTACCAGCCCACCCGAGCGGAACACCGGGGAGCTGTTTTTT. The rearrangement uses TRBV18 and TRBJ2-2; D remains unclear. Germline V gene sequence: CDR1 KGHSH, CDR2 LQKENI. This CDR3 comprises 14 residues.

In the case of this clonotype: A read error may produce the germline difference seen at one junction end. The rearrangement links TRBV12-3 or TRBV12-4 to TRBJ2-7, with D uncertain. The CDR3 contains 13 residues. CDR3 region: CARSLGPSYEQYF. DNA for the CDR3: TGTGCCCGCAGTTTAGGGCCCTCCTACGAGCAGTACTTC.

Points on this clonotype: A much larger clone differs from this one at a single base, so this may be a read error. The chain combines TRBV20-1 with TRBJ1-2; 7 nucleotides agree with TRBD1. Germline CDR1 DFQATT, CDR2 SNEGSKA (reference sequence). The CDR3 totals 14 residues. The junction had 7 bases not matched to a gene; V was cut back by 0 bases and J by 6 bases. Written as DNA, the CDR3 is TGCAGTGCTAGAGATCGTAGGGGGCGAAATGGCTACACCTTC. Protein: CSARDRRGRNGYTF.

The sample holds a few counts of this clonotype. V and J are TRBV27 and TRBJ1-5, with TRBD1 identical over 11 bases. The CDR3 length is 17 residues. Germline CDR1 and CDR2: MNHEY and SMNVEV (reference sequence). Unmatched junction bases numbered 9, after V lost 2 bases and J lost 6 bases. CDR3 in amino acids: CASSLAGQGAFSQPQHF. The CDR3 DNA sequence: TGTGCCAGCAGTTTAGCCGGACAGGGGGCTTTTAGTCAGCCCCAGCATTTT.

J is TRBJ1-2 and V is TRBV12-3 or TRBV12-4; 12 nucleotides align to TRBD1. This CDR3 has 15 residues. The trim removed 5 bases at V and 7 bases at J, leaving 8 bases unmatched. The CDR3, as DNA: TGTGCCAGCAGTACAAGGGGACAGGGGGCTTCTGGCTACACCTTC. It translates to CASSTRGQGASGYTF.

On this clonotype itself: The CDR3 carries no conserved terminal phenylalanine or tryptophan, so it likely arises from a read error. The rearrangement uses TRBV6-2 or TRBV6-3 and TRBJ1-5; possible D gene TRBD1, 5 bases. The CDR3 has 15 residues. Per the germline V gene, CDR1 is MNHEY and CDR2 is SVGEGT. Trimming pared 2 bases from V and 6 bases from J, leaving 14 bases between. CDR3 residues: CASSYEAGGGQPQHV. In DNA form, the CDR3 reads TGTGCCAGCAGTTACGAGGCGGGGGGAGGTCAGCCCCAGCATGTT.

Written as DNA, the CDR3 is TGTGCCAGCAGCGCAGCCACAGGGGCAACTAATGAAAAACTGTTTTTT. This sequence encodes CASSAATGATNEKLFF. The chain links TRBV7-8 to TRBJ1-4; TRBD1 aligns across 7 bases. CDR1 is SGHVS and CDR2 is FQNEAQ in the germline V gene. This CDR3 is built from 16 residues. Trimming removed 5 bases from V and 0 bases from J; junction bases left unmatched: 6. The variable domain in full, with the rest retrieved from reference TRBV7-8 and TRBJ1-4, is GAGVSQSPRYKVAKRGQDVALRCDPISGHVSLFWYQQALGQGPEFLTYFQNEAQLDKSGLPSDRFFAERPEGSVSTLKIQRTQQEDSAVYLCASSAATGATNEKLFFGSGTQLSVL.

The V gene is TRBV21-1, the J gene TRBJ1-2; TRBD1 is the table's D call, not checked against the DNA. TRBV21-1 counts as a pseudogene. The CDR3 sequence is 15 residues long. The CDR3 here is CASSKTLQGEDGYTF. The CDR3 DNA is TGTGCCAGCAGCAAGACCTTACAGGGAGAGGATGGCTACACCTTC.

This clonotype appeared many times. This chain uses TRBV6-2 or TRBV6-3 with TRBJ1-2; no definite D call. The CDR3 covers 10 residues. The V gene lost 5 bases and the J gene lost 8 bases, with 6 bases spanning the gap. CDR1 and CDR2 from the germline V gene are MNHEY and SVGEGT. This chain's CDR3 is CASSHEGYTF. The CDR3 DNA follows: TGTGCCAGCAGTCACGAAGGCTACACCTTC.

In its sample, this clonotype was seen many times. This chain connects TRBV12-3 or TRBV12-4 to TRBJ2-3, with D unresolved. V dropped 6 bases and J dropped 3 bases, with 7 bases sitting between them. The CDR3 is 12 amino acids. The CDR3 is CASSGLTDTQYF. DNA of the CDR3: TGTGCCAGCAGCGGGTTGACAGATACGCAGTATTTT.

Concerning this clonotype: This clone may be a read error of a much larger clone one base away. The chain carries TRBV30 and TRBJ2-5; possibly TRBD1 for D (6 bases). The J call may be incorrect, as the DNA end agrees better with TRBJ2-7. CDR3 length: 14 amino acids. Germline CDR1 reads GTSNPN; CDR2 reads SVGIG (reference sequence). The CDR3 coding sequence is TGTGCCTGTAGTGCCGGCAGGGGTGGTTACGAGCAGTACTTC. It encodes CACSAGRGGYEQYF.

V and J are TRBV20-1 and TRBJ2-7, with D unresolved. Near its end, the DNA agrees better with TRBJ2-5, so the J call may be wrong. From germline, CDR1 is DFQATT and CDR2 SNEGSKA (reference sequence). This CDR3 is built from 12 residues. The CDR3 DNA reads as TGCAGTGCTACAGACATCGAGGAGACCCAGTACTTC. Residues: CSATDIEETQYF.

This sequence joins TRBV20-1 and TRBJ2-2, with 9 nucleotides matching TRBD2. The CDR3 has 16 residues. V gave up 2 bases and J gave up 0 bases; unmatched junction bases: 4. From germline, CDR1 is DFQATT and CDR2 SNEGSKA (reference sequence). The CDR3 sequence: CSARPTSGANTGELFF. The CDR3 DNA is TGCAGTGCTAGACCGACTAGCGGCGCGAACACCGGGGAGCTGTTTTTT.

The V call is TRBV20-1, the J call TRBJ2-5; D remains unclear. V was trimmed by 5 bases and J by 2 bases, leaving 12 bases between them. Germline CDR1 DFQATT, CDR2 SNEGSKA (reference sequence). This CDR3 is built from 13 residues. This CDR3 is CSAPPDSQETQYF. CDR3 in DNA: TGCAGTGCTCCGCCCGACTCGCAAGAGACCCAGTACTTC.

This sequence joins TRBV6-5 and TRBJ1-1; D remains unclear. There are 14 residues in the CDR3. Per the germline V gene, CDR1 is MNHEY and CDR2 is SVGAGI. Trimming took off 10 bases at V and 0 bases at J, with 15 bases between the two ends. The CDR3 reads CATTRSRMNTEAFF. The CDR3 nucleotides read TGTGCCACCACCAGAAGTAGAATGAACACTGAAGCTTTCTTT.

The rearrangement links TRBV20-1 to TRBJ2-1, with TRBD2 as a possible D gene (6 bases). With 6 bases removed from V and 2 bases from J, the gap between germline ends came to 11 bases. Looked up from germline, CDR1 is DFQATT and CDR2 is SNEGSKA (reference sequence). The CDR3 length is 13 residues. CDR3 sequence (DNA): TGCAGTGCCTCGGGGGTCGCCTACAATGAGCAGTTCTTC. Amino acid sequence: CSASGVAYNEQFF.

This chain links TRBV27 with TRBJ2-1; a possible D gene is TRBD1 (6 bases). CDR1 is MNHEY and CDR2 is SMNVEV in the germline V gene (reference sequence). Trimming pared 9 bases from V and 5 bases from J, leaving 14 bases between. The CDR3 sequence is 13 residues long. CDR3 nucleotides: TGTGCCAGTGCACAGGGAAGTAACAATGAGCAGTTCTTC. This codes for CASAQGSNNEQFF.